Each of the 28 T cell receptor beta chains below was sequenced from the same sample in a study of blood T cell repertoires in COVID-19. Here immunoSEQ multiplex PCR was the method, and the copy in TCRdb shows in-frame clones only, minus some. The sample comprises approximately 110,000 clones, under 75% of which are singletons, and about 6% rests with the top ten. The specimen was peripheral blood. The receptor source for this set is an elderly man with acute or convalescent COVID-19.

The genes are TRBV5-1 and TRBJ2-7, with D possibly TRBD2 on 7 matching bases. With 6 bases removed from V and 4 bases from J, the gap between germline ends came to 20 bases. CDR3 size: 15 residues. Per the germline V gene, CDR1 is SGHRS and CDR2 is YFSETQ. The CDR3 nucleotides read TGCGCCAGCACCTTTGGGGGGGCAGGAATTTACGAGCAGTACTTC. It codes for CASTFGGAGIYEQYF. The full variable domain, in which reference TRBV5-1 and TRBJ2-7 provide the parts outside the CDR3, is KAGVTQTPRYLIKTRGQQVTLSCSPISGHRSVSWYQQTPGQGLQFLFEYFSETQRNKGNFPGRFSGRQFSNSRSEMNVSTLELGDSALYLCASTFGGAGIYEQYFGPGTRLTVT.

The CDR3 is CAWSVRRQGYGYTF. The CDR3, as DNA: TGTGCCTGGAGTGTACGTCGACAGGGATATGGCTACACCTTC. The V call is TRBV30, the J call TRBJ1-2; 7 bases align to TRBD1. V was pared by 0 bases and J by 5 bases, with 6 bases of the junction left unmatched. In germline, CDR1 is GTSNPN, CDR2 SVGIG (reference sequence). CDR3 length equals 14 residues.

CDR3 nucleotide sequence: TGCGCCAGCAGCTCGGACAGGGGGACGGAGACCCAGTACTTC. Translating it yields CASSSDRGTETQYF. The chain combines TRBV5-1 with TRBJ2-5; 10 nucleotides align to TRBD1. The length of the CDR3 is 14 residues. V lost 3 bases, J lost 5 bases, and 4 bases stayed unmatched. Germline CDR1 reads SGHRS; CDR2 reads YFSETQ.

DNA of the CDR3: TGCGCCAGCAGCCACCTCGGACATGTTTCCCTCAGGGGCGGGGAGCTGTTTTTT. This codes for CASSHLGHVSLRGGELFF. The genes are TRBV4-3 and TRBJ2-2; D possibly corresponds to TRBD1 (6 bases). V lost 3 bases to trimming and J lost 7 bases, with 24 bases between them. CDR3 length: 18 residues. From germline, CDR1 is LGHNA and CDR2 YSLEER.

This clone was seen more than once but under ten times. One end of the junction fails to match germline, which may point to a read error. V gene TRBV5-8 combines with J gene TRBJ1-5; TRBD1 matches at 9 bases. Germline CDR1 reads SGHTS; CDR2 reads YDEGEE. This CDR3 region has 14 residues. The CDR3 DNA reads as TGTGCCAGTAGCTCCGGGACAGGGCACCAGCCCCAGCATTTT. Translating gives CASSSGTGHQPQHF. Full variable domain (outside the CDR3, taken from reference TRBV5-8 and TRBJ1-5): EAGVTQSPTHLIKTRGQQATLRCSPISGHTSVYWYQQALGLGLQFLLWYDEGEERNRGNFPPRFSGRQFPNYSSELNVNALELEDSALYLCASSSGTGHQPQHFGDGTRLSIL.

This clone was seen a few times. The V gene is TRBV28, the J gene TRBJ2-7, with D tentatively TRBD1 (5 bases). The CDR3 has 13 residues. V gave up 6 bases and J gave up 2 bases, with 11 bases separating them. Germline values: CDR1 MDHEN, CDR2 SYDVKM. CDR3: CASSLTEAYEQYF. The CDR3 DNA sequence: TGTGCCAGCAGCCTGACAGAAGCCTACGAGCAGTACTTC.

The chain couples TRBV10-3 to TRBJ2-7; 9 nucleotides align to TRBD2. With V trimmed by 3 bases and J by 4 bases, 7 bases remained unmatched. Per the germline V gene, CDR1 is ENHRY and CDR2 is SYGVKD. There are 15 residues in the CDR3. The CDR3 loop reads CAISEVAGGPYEQYF. CDR3 sequence (DNA): TGTGCCATCAGTGAAGTTGCGGGAGGGCCTTACGAGCAGTACTTC.

This clone came up a few times. The CDR3 DNA reads TGTGCCAGCAGCCAACGAGGCAGGGTCCCCTACGAGCAGTACTTC. Translated, it gives CASSQRGRVPYEQYF. The chain employs TRBV3-1 (or the pseudogene TRBV3-2) and TRBJ2-7; D is perhaps TRBD1 (5 bases). Trimming cost V 2 bases and J 2 bases, with 13 bases left between them. The V gene's germline CDR1 is LGHDT and CDR2 YNNKEL (reference sequence). The CDR3 totals 15 residues.

The chain combines TRBV19 with TRBJ1-5; 7 bases map to TRBD1. Germline V gene lookup returns CDR1 LNHDA and CDR2 SQIVND (reference sequence). The CDR3 extends over 14 amino acids. V was clipped by 10 bases and J by 3 bases; unmatched bases: 9. CDR3 residues: CATSEGAINQPQHF. Here the CDR3 DNA reads TGTGCCACCTCCGAGGGGGCTATCAATCAGCCCCAGCATTTT.

The chain is built from TRBV28 and TRBJ2-7; 9 bases fit TRBD2. The CDR3 has 16 residues. With 5 bases clipped from V and 5 bases from J, the junction kept 13 bases outside the gene matches. CDR1 and CDR2 from the germline V gene are MDHEN and SYDVKM. The CDR3 sequence is CASSPTYGGRADEQYF. The CDR3 coding sequence is TGTGCCAGCAGTCCAACGTATGGCGGGAGGGCCGACGAGCAGTACTTC.

With respect to this clone: One end of the junction is discordant with germline, which a read error may explain. Here the CDR3 reads CASSEDKPGHYF. The CDR3 DNA is TGTGCCAGCAGTGAAGACAAACCGGGACACTATTTT. This rearrangement joins TRBV6-4 to TRBJ1-1; the D gene is possibly TRBD1 (6 bases). Germline V gene data show CDR1 as MRHNA and CDR2 as SNTAGT. There are 12 residues in the CDR3.

The rearrangement uses TRBV18 and TRBJ2-2; D may be TRBD1 (6 bases). The CDR3 covers 15 residues. Trimming pared 2 bases from V and 5 bases from J, leaving 12 bases between. Looked up from germline, CDR1 is KGHSH and CDR2 is LQKENI. CDR3 DNA: TGTGCCAGCTCACCAGATCAGGGGTGGACCGGGGAGCTGTTTTTT. Protein sequence: CASSPDQGWTGELFF.

This clone was seen a few times. The V call is TRBV29-1, the J call TRBJ1-2; D possibly corresponds to TRBD1 (5 bases). The CDR3 loop spans 12 amino acids. Germline V gene data show CDR1 as SQVTM and CDR2 as ANQGSEA. The V gene lost 3 bases and the J gene lost 5 bases, with 10 bases spanning the gap. CDR3 nucleotides: TGCAGCGTTGACAGGGTCGGGTATGGCTACACCTTC. Its translation: CSVDRVGYGYTF.

The chain employs TRBV24-1 and TRBJ1-2; 7 bases are a match to TRBD1. Germline V gene sequence: CDR1 KGHDR, CDR2 SFDVKD. The CDR3 runs to 15 residues. V shed 4 bases, J shed 7 bases, and the junction held 11 bases outside the gene matches. In nucleotides, the CDR3 is TGTGCCACCAGTGACCAAAACATCGACAGGGCTGGCTACACCTTC. It yields the protein CATSDQNIDRAGYTF.

The V gene is TRBV6-5, the J gene TRBJ2-2; D is uncertain. The length of the CDR3 is 13 residues. The V end lost 9 bases, the J end lost 4 bases, and 12 bases lay between the germline ends. CDR1 is MNHEY, CDR2 SVGAGI, per germline. The CDR3, as DNA: TGTGCCAGTATTGAGAGAAGCACCGGGGAGCTGTTTTTT. It is translated as CASIERSTGELFF.

The rearrangement links TRBV29-1 to TRBJ2-3; D remains ambiguous. The CDR3 is made up of 13 amino acids. The V and J ends lost 4 bases and 4 bases respectively, with 12 bases between them. CDR1 is SQVTM and CDR2 is ANQGSEA in the germline V gene. The CDR3: CSVAGRMADTQYF. CDR3 sequence (DNA): TGCAGCGTTGCGGGTCGAATGGCAGATACGCAGTATTTT.

This rearrangement joins TRBV11-1 to TRBJ2-7; D call uncertain. Germline CDR1 SGHAT, CDR2 FQDESV (reference sequence). V was clipped by 3 bases and J by 3 bases, with 9 bases between them. This CDR3 spans 13 amino acids. The CDR3 coding sequence is TGTGCCAGCAGCTTGGTCATGAGCTACGAGCAGTACTTC. It translates to CASSLVMSYEQYF.

The genes are TRBV5-1 and TRBJ1-6; D unclear. CDR1 is SGHRS and CDR2 is YFSETQ in the germline V gene. The ends were cut back, 0 bases at V and 7 bases at J, with 11 bases in the middle. There are 15 residues in the CDR3. The chain's CDR3 is CASSLDSSSNSPLHF. The CDR3, as DNA: TGCGCCAGCAGCTTGGACAGCTCTTCCAATTCACCCCTCCACTTT.

The rearrangement uses TRBV21-1 and TRBJ1-1. TRBV21-1 is deemed a pseudogene. The CDR3 length is 14 residues. DNA for the CDR3: TGTGCCAGCAGCACGCCCTATGACTACACTGAAGCTTTCTTT. Amino acids: CASSTPYDYTEAFF.

V and J are TRBV7-2 and TRBJ2-3; TRBD1 matches 11 bases. In germline, CDR1 is SGHTA, CDR2 FQGNSA. Trimming removed 5 bases from V and 5 bases from J; junction bases left unmatched: 12. This CDR3 region has 17 residues. The chain's CDR3 is CASSPDRGLLAGDTQYF. The CDR3 bases are TGTGCCAGCAGCCCGGACAGGGGGCTACTAGCGGGAGATACGCAGTATTTT.

The chain has TRBV9 and TRBJ1-1; 10 nucleotides agree with TRBD1. The CDR3 length is 20 residues. Germline V lookup: CDR1 SGDLS, CDR2 YYNGEE. V was clipped by 0 bases and J by 2 bases; unmatched bases: 16. The CDR3 DNA is TGTGCCAGCAGCGTAGGATCGGGACAGGGGAAGGGATGGGCTAACACTGAAGCTTTCTTT. It translates to CASSVGSGQGKGWANTEAFF. Full variable domain (missing parts from reference TRBV9 and TRBJ1-1): DSGVTQTPKHLITATGQRVTLRCSPRSGDLSVYWYQQSLDQGLQFLIQYYNGEERAKGNILERFSAQQFPDLHSELNLSSLELGDSALYFCASSVGSGQGKGWANTEAFFGQGTRLTVV.

The chain uses TRBV11-2 and TRBJ1-6, with 7 nucleotides matching TRBD1. With V trimmed by 1 base and J by 7 bases, 4 bases remained unmatched. There are 15 residues in the CDR3. In germline, CDR1 is SGHAT, CDR2 FQNNGV. In DNA, the CDR3 is TGTGCCAGCAGCTTAGCACCGGGACAGAATTCACCCCTCCACTTT. Amino acids: CASSLAPGQNSPLHF.

CDR3 bases: TGCGCCAGCAGCCAAGACATCACAGGGTTCGGTGGCTACACCTTC. Protein sequence: CASSQDITGFGGYTF. The genes are TRBV4-1 and TRBJ1-2, with D possibly being TRBD1 (6 bases). V lost 0 bases to trimming and J lost 7 bases, with 15 bases between them. This CDR3 region has 15 residues. From germline, CDR1 is MGHRA and CDR2 YSYEKL.

This clone was found a few times. The V call is TRBV28, the J call TRBJ1-3; D is uncertain. CDR1 is MDHEN and CDR2 is SYDVKM in the germline V gene. Between the trimmed V and J ends, which lost 5 bases and 2 bases, there was a span of 13 bases. The CDR3 contains 15 residues. The CDR3 sequence is CASSPGVEAGNTIYF. The CDR3, as DNA: TGTGCCAGCAGTCCCGGGGTGGAGGCTGGAAACACCATATATTTT.

In its sample, this clone was seen many times. The chain carries TRBV3-1 (or the pseudogene TRBV3-2) and TRBJ1-4; D is ambiguous. CDR1 is LGHDT, CDR2 YNNKEL, per germline (reference sequence). V lost 2 bases, J lost 5 bases, and 6 bases lay in between. The length of the CDR3 is 13 residues. Here the CDR3 DNA reads TGTGCCAGCAGCCAACCCGGGAATGAAAAACTGTTTTTT. Its protein product is CASSQPGNEKLFF.

The J gene is TRBJ1-5, the V gene TRBV6-6; no reliable D call. V gave up 0 bases and J gave up 3 bases, with 9 bases separating them. The CDR3 contains 15 residues. Germline CDR1 is MNHNY and CDR2 is SVGAGI (reference sequence). Here the CDR3 reads CASSYSQSDNQPQHF. CDR3 nucleotides: TGTGCCAGCAGTTACTCCCAGTCCGACAATCAGCCCCAGCATTTT.

This chain joins TRBV19 and TRBJ2-6; 8 bases map to TRBD1. CDR1 is LNHDA and CDR2 is SQIVND in the germline V gene (reference sequence). V lost 8 bases, J lost 1 base, and 10 bases stayed unmatched. This CDR3 spans 17 amino acids. CDR3 coding DNA: TGTGCCAGTCAAGGGACAGGTGTTAGATCTGGGGCCAACGTCCTGACTTTC. It yields the protein CASQGTGVRSGANVLTF.

The J gene is TRBJ1-1, the V gene TRBV30; a possible D gene is TRBD1 (6 bases). Germline CDR1 and CDR2: GTSNPN and SVGIG (reference sequence). V lost 4 bases and J lost 9, with 12 bases in between. This CDR3 is built from 11 residues. The CDR3 DNA is TGTGCCTGGACAGGGGCACTGAAAGCTTTCTTT. Translated: CAWTGALKAFF.